These T cell receptor beta chains were read from a single sample in a study of blood T cell repertoires in COVID-19. Repertoires were generated with immunoSEQ multiplex PCR, while TCRdb's copy carries only in-frame clones and drops some. The sample contains roughly 89,000 clones, roughly 80% of which appear only once. Source material: peripheral blood. These receptor sequences come from a woman older than 75 with acute or convalescent COVID-19. Both conserved end residues are part of each CDR3. Each record gives: D gene, V gene, J gene, clone size, CDR3 protein, CDR3 DNA. A D gene is named only where the DNA matches it firmly. A row's size may be missing; if present it is once, few, many or a size class.

>.|TRBV7-9|TRBJ1-4|.
CASSLGGTNEKLFF
TGTGCCAGCAGCTTAGGTGGCACTAATGAAAAACTGTTTTTT
>.|TRBV7-2|TRBJ1-4|once
CASSLEGGGDEKLFF
TGTGCCAGCAGCTTAGAGGGCGGGGGTGATGAAAAACTGTTTTTT
>.|TRBV10-3|TRBJ1-2|few
CATSPRGNGYTF
TGTGCCACCAGTCCTAGGGGAAATGGCTACACCTTC
>.|TRBV7-9|TRBJ1-5|.
CASSLVGRASNQPQHF
TGTGCCAGCAGCTTAGTAGGGAGGGCGAGCAATCAGCCCCAGCATTTT
>.|TRBV28|TRBJ1-3|.
CASSLPLASNSGNTIYF
TGTGCCAGCAGTTTACCCCTAGCTTCCAACTCTGGAAACACCATATATTTT
>TRBD1|TRBV6-5|TRBJ1-5|.
CASTWDSPNQPQHF
TGTGCCAGCACCTGGGACAGCCCGAATCAGCCCCAGCATTTT
>.|TRBV23-1|TRBJ1-5|few
CASSQILSVLPGGQPQHF
TGCGCCAGCAGTCAAATTCTCTCTGTTCTCCCCGGGGGTCAGCCCCAGCATTTT
>.|TRBV19|TRBJ1-1|.
CASSMVRMGMNTEAFF
TGTGCCAGTAGTATGGTCAGAATGGGCATGAACACTGAAGCTTTCTTT
>.|TRBV28|TRBJ1-5|.
CASMGGNQPQHF
TGTGCCAGCATGGGAGGCAATCAGCCCCAGCATTTT
>TRBD1|TRBV6-6|TRBJ1-2|.
CASSYGTGGYGYTF
TGTGCCAGCAGTTACGGGACAGGGGGCTATGGCTACACCTTC
>.|TRBV10-3|TRBJ1-4|.
CAISDPNRVTNEKLFF
TGTGCCATCAGTGACCCGAACAGGGTAACTAATGAAAAACTGTTTTTT
>TRBD1|TRBV6-5|TRBJ2-1|once
CASSLSGTGGILGFF
TGTGCCAGCAGTCTTTCCGGGACAGGGGGTATCTTGGGGTTCTTC
>.|TRBV18|TRBJ1-1|.
CASSPPWGDWNAEAFF
TGTGCCAGCTCACCACCGTGGGGGGATTGGAACGCTGAAGCTTTCTTT
>.|TRBV30|TRBJ1-6|.
CAWSVTGDSPLHF
TGTGCCTGGAGTGTCACGGGAGATTCACCCCTCCACTTT
>TRBD1|TRBV27|TRBJ1-1|.
CASSLRGLNMNTEAFF
TGTGCCAGCAGTCTCAGGGGGCTCAACATGAACACTGAAGCTTTCTTT
>TRBD1|TRBV7-8|TRBJ2-1|many
CASSLTQGAGDEQFF
TGTGCCAGCAGCTTAACACAGGGGGCAGGAGATGAGCAGTTCTTC
>TRBD1|TRBV6-5|TRBJ2-7|few
CASTLGQGSYEQYF
TGTGCCAGCACCTTGGGACAGGGTTCTTACGAGCAGTACTTC
>TRBD2|TRBV5-1|TRBJ2-1|.
CASSSDGTSGGVQFF
TGCGCCAGCAGCTCGGACGGGACTAGCGGGGGGGTACAGTTCTTC
>.|TRBV5-4|TRBJ2-3|.
CASSPGIITSTDTQYF
TGTGCCAGCAGCCCAGGGATTATAACCTCCACAGATACGCAGTATTTT
>.|TRBV27|TRBJ2-1|once
CASGRGAWNEQFF
TGTGCCAGCGGACGGGGGGCATGGAATGAGCAGTTCTTC
>TRBD2|TRBV5-4|TRBJ2-1|.
CASSQTSGGYNEQFF
TGTGCCAGCAGTCAGACTAGCGGGGGATACAATGAGCAGTTCTTC
>.|TRBV21-1|TRBJ1-4|medium-sized
CASSRDRVRVEKLFF
TGTGCCAGCAGCAGGGACAGGGTTCGCGTTGAAAAACTGTTTTTT
>TRBD1|TRBV7-9|TRBJ1-1|.
CASSLDTGTGDIEAFF
TGTGCCAGCAGCTTGGATACCGGGACAGGAGATATTGAAGCTTTCTTT
>.|TRBV10-2|TRBJ1-3|once
CASSESISAGVSGNTIYF
TGCGCCAGCAGTGAGTCGATCTCGGCGGGGGTTTCTGGAAACACCATATATTTT
>.|TRBV25-1|TRBJ1-4|.
CASSVWQGFPKEKLFF
TGTGCCAGCAGTGTTTGGCAGGGCTTCCCCAAGGAAAAACTGTTTTTT
>TRBD2|TRBV6-5|TRBJ2-7|.
CASSRPGEGHYEQYF
TGTGCCAGCAGTCGGCCTGGGGAGGGGCACTACGAGCAGTACTTC
>.|TRBV2|TRBJ1-6|.
CASILGHPSPLHF
TGTGCCAGCATACTTGGACACCCTTCACCCCTCCACTTT
>.|TRBV28|TRBJ1-5|.
CASRPDTNQPQHF
TGTGCCAGCAGACCGGACACTAATCAGCCCCAGCATTTT
>TRBD1|TRBV9|TRBJ2-7|.
CASSVGQGPAYEQYF
TGTGCCAGCAGCGTCGGACAGGGGCCCGCCTACGAGCAGTACTTC
>.|TRBV6-5|TRBJ2-7|once
CASSRQASYEQYF
TGTGCCAGCAGTCGACAGGCCTCCTACGAGCAGTACTTC
>.|TRBV6-5|TRBJ1-1|.
CASSYVGENTEAFF
TGTGCCAGCAGTTACGTAGGGGAAAACACTGAAGCTTTCTTT
>.|TRBV7-9|TRBJ1-5|.
CASSLEPTGPIWRNQPQHF
TGTGCCAGCAGCTTAGAACCGACAGGACCCATATGGCGCAATCAGCCCCAGCATTTT
>.|TRBV7-2|TRBJ2-1|.
CASSPPASHNEQFF
TGTGCCAGCAGCCCGCCTGCGAGCCACAATGAGCAGTTCTTC
>.|TRBV6-5|TRBJ2-7|.
CASSLTTSSYEQYF
TGTGCCAGCAGTCTCACGACATCCTCCTACGAGCAGTACTTC
>.|TRBV10-2|TRBJ2-7|many
CASSERGTVLDEQYF
TGCGCCAGCAGTGAGCGGGGGACAGTCTTAGACGAGCAGTACTTC
>.|TRBV7-2|TRBJ1-3|.
CASSVDRPNSGNTIYF
TGTGCCAGCAGCGTTGACAGGCCAAACTCTGGAAACACCATATATTTT